The 29 T cell receptor beta chains below were found in one sample sequenced in a study of regulatory T cells in long-lasting Graves disease. Sequencing libraries for TCR beta were prepared with iRepertoire HTBI primers and Arm-PCR of CDR3 regions. TCRdb re-called the multiplex PCR reads with MiXCR, one entry per CDR3 protein. The table lists roughly 610,000 distinct CDR3 sequences, 15% to 20% of them singletons, with around 12% in the top ten. Time point given: newly diagnosed GD, antithyroid drugs for less than 3 months. Extracted PBMC RNA gave rise to the TCR library. In addition, the sample was reused for a study of T cells in Graves' hyperthyroidism and ophthalmopathy.

Sample: peripheral blood mononuclear cells (PBMCs), taken at new diagnosis, from a patient treated with antithyroid drugs. The receptor source for this set is a young man with Graves disease.

The V gene is TRBV27, the J gene TRBJ1-4; 8 bases are shared with TRBD1. With 0 bases clipped from V and 5 bases from J, the junction kept 2 bases outside the gene matches. This CDR3 spans 15 amino acids. The germline gives CDR1 MNHEY, CDR2 SMNVEV (reference sequence). The DNA for the CDR3 is TGTGCCAGCAGTTTATCGCGACAGGGGAATGAAAAACTGTTTTTT. As protein: CASSLSRQGNEKLFF.

The rearrangement uses TRBV4-1 and TRBJ2-7, with 7 nucleotides matching TRBD2. This CDR3 has 15 amino acids. Looked up from germline, CDR1 is MGHRA and CDR2 is YSYEKL. Germline trimming cut 4 bases from V and 3 bases from J; bases unmatched to any gene: 9. The DNA for the CDR3 is TGCGCCAGCAGCCCTCTCGGCGGGAGATACTACGAGCAGTACTTC. Translating gives CASSPLGGRYYEQYF.

This clonotype was seen a handful of times. This chain links TRBV5-1 with TRBJ2-5; 8 bases align to TRBD2. CDR1 SGHRS and CDR2 YFSETQ come from the germline V gene. CDR3 length equals 15 residues. The trim removed 4 bases at V and 2 bases at J, leaving 7 bases unmatched. In DNA, the CDR3 is TGCGCCAGCAGCGGTACGGGAGGGAGGCAAGAGACCCAGTACTTC. Amino acids: CASSGTGGRQETQYF.

This clonotype was seen at least ten times. The rearrangement links TRBV11-2 to TRBJ2-3; tentatively, D is TRBD2 (5 bases). In germline, CDR1 is SGHAT, CDR2 FQNNGV. Deletions cut 0 bases from V and 4 bases from J, with 8 bases between. This CDR3 has 14 residues. The CDR3 is CASSLDLAADTQYF. The CDR3 region has the DNA TGTGCCAGCAGCTTAGATCTAGCAGCAGATACGCAGTATTTT.

This clonotype has a count of ten or more. The chain recombines TRBV2 with TRBJ2-6, with a tentative D call TRBD2 (5 bases). With 8 bases removed from V and 3 bases from J, the gap between germline ends came to 14 bases. The CDR3 spans 15 residues. Germline V gives CDR1 SNHLY, CDR2 FYNNEI. CDR3: CASDPAGLGANVLTF. The CDR3 DNA sequence: TGTGCCAGCGACCCCGCGGGTCTTGGGGCCAACGTCCTGACTTTC.

This clonotype appeared a few times. The rearrangement links TRBV7-9 to TRBJ1-2, with unresolved D. The CDR3 loop spans 14 amino acids. Looked up from germline, CDR1 is SEHNR and CDR2 is FQNEAQ (reference sequence). V lost 0 bases and J 4 bases, leaving 9 bases between the germline ends. The CDR3 DNA reads as TGTGCCAGCAGCTTAGCAGCCTGGGTCTATGGCTACACCTTC. This translates into CASSLAAWVYGYTF.

This clonotype was recorded many times. The gene calls are TRBV28 and TRBJ1-1, with 7 positions matching TRBD1. CDR1 and CDR2 (germline): MDHEN, SYDVKM. V was pared by 5 bases and J by 5 bases, with 8 bases of the junction left unmatched. The CDR3 extends over 14 amino acids. CDR3 in DNA: TGTGCCAGCAGTGGGCACAGGGGAAAGACTGAAGCTTTCTTT. It codes for CASSGHRGKTEAFF.

The rearrangement joins TRBV29-1 to TRBJ2-7; TRBD2 matches at 14 bases. Trimming cost V 1 base and J 1 base; bases outside gene matches: 3. Germline V lookup: CDR1 SQVTM, CDR2 ANQGSEA. This CDR3 is built from 16 residues. Here the CDR3 reads CSVEARTSGRSYEQYF. DNA for the CDR3: TGCAGCGTTGAAGCGCGGACTAGCGGGAGGTCCTACGAGCAGTACTTC.

About this clonotype: A much larger clonotype is one base distant, so this may be a read error. The rearrangement uses TRBV6-1 and TRBJ1-5; 8 bases are shared with TRBD1. CDR1 is MNHNS and CDR2 is SASEGT in the germline V gene. This CDR3 has 15 amino acids. The DNA for the CDR3 is TGTGCCAGCAGAGACAGGGGATTTAGCAATCGGCCCCAGCATTTT. The encoded protein is CASRDRGFSNRPQHF.

This clonotype was seen repeatedly, ten times or more. The chain links TRBV28 to TRBJ1-1; D is unclear. V was cut by 3 bases and J by 1 base, with 9 bases left in between. Germline CDR1 and CDR2: MDHEN and SYDVKM. This CDR3 has 14 residues. The CDR3 sequence is CASSFGVWNTEAFF. The DNA for the CDR3 is TGTGCCAGCAGTTTTGGGGTCTGGAACACTGAAGCTTTCTTT.

The CDR3 DNA follows: TGTGCCAGCAGCCCTAAGTGGGGGGCTGGCTACACCTTC. Amino acid sequence: CASSPKWGAGYTF. The V call is TRBV3-1, the J call TRBJ1-2; a possible D gene is TRBD1 (6 bases). Germline V gene data show CDR1 as LGHDT and CDR2 as YNNKEL (reference sequence). V gave up 4 bases and J gave up 7 bases, with 13 bases separating them. This CDR3 is built from 13 residues.

J is TRBJ2-5 and V is TRBV20-1, with a weak D call TRBD1 (5 bases). V lost 6 bases, J lost 1 base, and 12 bases lay in between. Looked up from germline, CDR1 is DFQATT and CDR2 is SNEGSKA (reference sequence). This CDR3 comprises 13 residues. Here the CDR3 DNA reads TGCAGTGCCATGTCTAGGGGCCAAGAGACCCAGTACTTC. The encoded protein is CSAMSRGQETQYF.

In DNA form, the CDR3 reads TGTGCCAGCATTAAAGAACAGGGCATAGGAAACACCATATATTTT. Translated: CASIKEQGIGNTIYF. V is TRBV12-3 or TRBV12-4 and J is TRBJ1-3; D is perhaps TRBD1 (6 bases). V dropped 7 bases and J dropped 4 bases, with 17 bases sitting between them. The CDR3 sequence is 15 residues long.

This clonotype was observed many times. This chain connects TRBV19 to TRBJ1-1; D remains unclear. Germline CDR1 reads LNHDA; CDR2 reads SQIVND (reference sequence). V gave up 1 base and J gave up 1 base, with 4 bases separating them. The length of the CDR3 is 13 residues. In DNA form, the CDR3 reads TGTGCCAGTAGTATAGGAGGGAACACTGAAGCTTTCTTT. Protein sequence: CASSIGGNTEAFF.

The sample holds many counts of this clonotype. The rearrangement links TRBV11-2 to TRBJ2-2; D is undetermined. The CDR3 length is 15 residues. CDR1 is SGHAT and CDR2 is FQNNGV in the germline V gene. Trimming stripped 1 base from V and 2 bases from J, with 8 bases between. CDR3 sequence (DNA): TGTGCCAGCAGCTTAGTTGGGCTAAACACCGGGGAGCTGTTTTTT. This codes for CASSLVGLNTGELFF.

This clonotype was counted a few times. The J gene is TRBJ2-5, the V gene TRBV9; D gene unclear. This CDR3 contains 15 residues. The V end lost 0 bases, the J end lost 2 bases, and 11 bases lay between the germline ends. Germline CDR1 and CDR2: SGDLS and YYNGEE. In nucleotides, the CDR3 is TGTGCCAGCAGCGTAGGGGCGGCAGTACAAGAGACCCAGTACTTC. It is translated as CASSVGAAVQETQYF.

This clonotype turned up a few times. The chain couples TRBV28 to TRBJ2-4, with 10 bases fitting TRBD2. The germline gives CDR1 MDHEN, CDR2 SYDVKM. Trimming at V came to 7 bases and at J to 4 bases, leaving 10 bases not matched to a gene. CDR3 size: 16 residues. CDR3 region: CASTKVLAGIKNIQYF. The CDR3 DNA reads TGTGCCAGCACAAAGGTACTAGCGGGAATAAAAAACATTCAGTACTTC.

This clonotype was recorded many times. The chain links TRBV7-9 to TRBJ2-3, with D perhaps being TRBD1 or TRBD2 (6 bases each). The germline CDR1 and CDR2 sequences are SEHNR and FQNEAQ (reference sequence). Between the trimmed V and J ends, which lost 4 bases and 4 bases, there was a span of 15 bases. The CDR3 has 15 amino acids. The CDR3 protein is CASSSGWGAADTQYF. The CDR3 DNA is TGTGCCAGCAGCTCAGGCTGGGGGGCTGCAGATACGCAGTATTTT.

This clonotype was seen at least ten times. The chain is built from TRBV7-9 and TRBJ2-5, with D possibly called TRBD1 or TRBD2 (5 bases each). Trimming took 7 bases from V and 5 from J, leaving 17 bases between them. Looked up from germline, CDR1 is SEHNR and CDR2 is FQNEAQ (reference sequence). The CDR3 sequence is 14 residues long. Here the CDR3 reads CASISLRGGETQYF. As DNA, the CDR3 is TGTGCCAGCATCTCTTTGAGGGGCGGGGAGACCCAGTACTTC. Together with reference TRBV7-9 and TRBJ2-5, the CDR3 gives the full variable domain: DTGVSQNPRHKITKRGQNVTFRCDPISEHNRLYWYRQTLGQGPEFLTYFQNEAQLEKSRLLSDRFSAERPKGSFSTLEIQRTEQGDSAMYLCASISLRGGETQYFGPGTRLLVL.

The chain recombines TRBV20-1 with TRBJ2-5, with TRBD2 matching over 13 bases. Germline V lookup: CDR1 DFQATT, CDR2 SNEGSKA (reference sequence). The V segment lost 5 bases and the J segment 4 bases; nucleotides outside the gene matches: 13. The length of the CDR3 is 17 residues. The CDR3 DNA reads TGCAGTGCTTCCGGACGAGGACTAGCGGGAGAAGGAGAGACCCAGTACTTC. Protein sequence: CSASGRGLAGEGETQYF.

The chain employs TRBV7-2 and TRBJ1-5; D uncertain. With 2 bases removed from V and 2 bases from J, the gap between germline ends came to 4 bases. Germline lookup yields CDR1 SGHTA and CDR2 FQGNSA. CDR3 length equals 13 residues. The CDR3 protein is CASSLQRNQPQHF. The CDR3 bases are TGTGCCAGCAGCTTACAACGCAATCAGCCCCAGCATTTT.

This clonotype was seen a handful of times. The CDR3 DNA is TGCAGCGTCCCCCCCGCAGGGAACACTGAAGCTTTCTTT. It specifies CSVPPAGNTEAFF. The V gene is TRBV29-1, the J gene TRBJ1-1, with D uncertain. CDR1 SQVTM and CDR2 ANQGSEA come from the germline V gene. The germline V and J ends were trimmed by 6 bases and 1 base, with 12 bases remaining between them. The CDR3 extends over 13 amino acids.

The rearrangement joins TRBV7-9 to TRBJ2-7; the D gene is possibly TRBD1 (6 bases). V lost 0 bases to trimming and J lost 1 base, with 10 bases between them. The CDR3 runs 15 residues. Germline loops: CDR1 SEHNR, CDR2 FQNEAQ (reference sequence). CDR3 coding DNA: TGTGCCAGCAGCTTAGCGGGACACGGATCCTACGAGCAGTACTTC. Translation: CASSLAGHGSYEQYF.

The chain is built from TRBV28 and TRBJ2-7; D remains ambiguous. This CDR3 is 13 amino acids long. Germline V gene sequence: CDR1 MDHEN, CDR2 SYDVKM. Trimming shortened V by 7 bases and J by 0 bases, and 10 bases separated the two germline ends. The CDR3 region has the DNA TGTGCCAGCACTCCCAGACCCTCCTACGAGCAGTACTTC. Its translation is CASTPRPSYEQYF.

This clonotype came up many times. J is TRBJ1-5 and V is TRBV12-3 or TRBV12-4; 9 bases are shared with TRBD1. The CDR3 totals 15 residues. The J segment lost 6 bases and the V segment lost 5 bases, leaving 8 bases of the junction unmatched. As DNA, the CDR3 is TGTGCCAGCAGTGCGGGACAGGGATATCGTCAGCCCCAGCATTTT. Its protein is CASSAGQGYRQPQHF.

The chain joins TRBV25-1 to TRBJ1-5; D not resolved. Trimming shortened V by 5 bases and J by 4 bases, and 12 bases separated the two germline ends. The CDR3 runs to 14 residues. Per the germline V gene, CDR1 is MGHDK and CDR2 is SYGVNS. Here the CDR3 DNA reads TGTGCCAGCAGTTCCCCGGACGGGAATCAGCCCCAGCATTTT. Its protein is CASSSPDGNQPQHF.

J is TRBJ1-2 and V is TRBV10-3, with no clear D. This CDR3 has 13 amino acids. Germline CDR1 and CDR2: ENHRY and SYGVKD. V was trimmed by 3 bases and J by 4 bases, leaving 9 bases between them. The CDR3: CAISEAPSYGYTF. The CDR3 bases are TGTGCCATCAGTGAAGCCCCCAGCTATGGCTACACCTTC.

The rearrangement links TRBV5-1 to TRBJ2-5; 9 bases match TRBD1. The CDR3 consists of 15 residues. V lost 5 bases, J lost 5 bases, and 10 bases stayed unmatched. Germline assignment: CDR1 SGHRS and CDR2 YFSETQ. CDR3 region: CASSVMTGGPETQYF. The CDR3 DNA is TGCGCCAGCAGTGTTATGACAGGGGGACCGGAGACCCAGTACTTC.

This clonotype was seen ten or more times. V usage is TRBV2 and J usage is TRBJ2-5, with 10 nucleotides matching TRBD2. Germline trimming cut 7 bases from V and 5 bases from J; bases unmatched to any gene: 1. Germline values: CDR1 SNHLY, CDR2 FYNNEI. The CDR3 has 12 amino acids. The DNA of the CDR3 is TGTGCCAGCAAGCGGGAGGGTGAGACCCAGTACTTC. Amino acid sequence: CASKREGETQYF.